This T cell receptor (beta chain) is from a study of patients and donors after allogeneic stem cell transplantation. This clonotype was detected many times. TCRdb re-called the RT-PCR reads with MiXCR, one entry per CDR3 protein. The sample shows 70,000 to 100,000 distinct CDR3 sequences, around 5% of them seen only once. CDR3 length: 14 residues. After removal of 4 bases from V and 3 bases from J, the junction contained 2 bases not matched to a gene. Looked up from germline, CDR1 is SGHTA and CDR2 is FQGNSA. The V and J genes are TRBV7-2 and TRBJ2-1; 8 bases match TRBD1. The sample taken for sequencing was blood, either unsorted or a sorted T cell fraction (not recorded which). The TCR originated in a human donor who was either an allogeneic HSCT recipient or a stem cell or donor lymphocyte infusion donor (not recorded which). It is not recorded whose cells these are; they may come from a transplant donor. This CDR3 reads CASSSGGIYNEQFF. CDR3 DNA sequence: TGTGCCAGCAGCTCAGGGGGCATCTACAATGAGCAGTTCTTC.